The 2 T cell receptor beta chains given below trace back to one sample, sequenced in a study of T-cell reconstitution after alpha-beta-depleted transplantation in children (dated by TCRdb to 2016 to 2017). The method behind the library was PCR. TCRdb records Illumina HiSeq 2500 as the sequencer. To normalize quantification of the TCRbeta repertoire, the TCR libraries were built with molecular barcoding that relied on unique molecular identifiers. The public reads were reprocessed in TCRdb via fastp at Q25 and MiXCR, keeping in-frame beta chains. All rows with the same CDR3 protein become a single entry with the most common DNA and genes. The sample table holds over 150,000 distinct CDR3 sequences, of which roughly 6% were seen once. The ten top clones hold roughly 4.7% of the sample. The treatment or condition label here, explained by the study, means: allogeneic hematopoietic cell transplantation with graft depleted of TCRalphabeta T cells and CD19 B cells.

Sequenced here: PBMCs, sampled before TCRalphabeta/CD19-depleted stem cell transplant. These receptor sequences come from a girl less than two years old with combined immunodeficiency, due to receive a stem cell transplant.

This clonotype was detected ten times or more. This chain links TRBV20-1 with TRBJ2-1, with 9 bases aligning to TRBD2. The J segment lost 4 bases and the V segment lost 5 bases, leaving 9 bases of the junction unmatched. The CDR3 has 15 amino acids. The germline V gene encodes CDR1 DFQATT and CDR2 SNEGSKA (reference sequence). The chain's CDR3 is CSAVPGTSRYNEQFF. The CDR3 nucleotides are TGCAGTGCTGTACCCGGGACTAGCAGATACAATGAGCAGTTCTTC.

This clonotype has ten or more counts. V is TRBV7-8 and J is TRBJ2-7; D possibly corresponds to TRBD1 (7 bases). This CDR3 spans 15 amino acids. V shed 5 bases and J shed 1 base, with 15 bases lying between them. From germline, CDR1 is SGHVS and CDR2 FQNEAQ. The CDR3 sequence is CASSQGGFGSYEQYF. CDR3 sequence (DNA): TGTGCCAGCAGCCAGGGGGGTTTCGGTTCCTACGAGCAGTACTTC.